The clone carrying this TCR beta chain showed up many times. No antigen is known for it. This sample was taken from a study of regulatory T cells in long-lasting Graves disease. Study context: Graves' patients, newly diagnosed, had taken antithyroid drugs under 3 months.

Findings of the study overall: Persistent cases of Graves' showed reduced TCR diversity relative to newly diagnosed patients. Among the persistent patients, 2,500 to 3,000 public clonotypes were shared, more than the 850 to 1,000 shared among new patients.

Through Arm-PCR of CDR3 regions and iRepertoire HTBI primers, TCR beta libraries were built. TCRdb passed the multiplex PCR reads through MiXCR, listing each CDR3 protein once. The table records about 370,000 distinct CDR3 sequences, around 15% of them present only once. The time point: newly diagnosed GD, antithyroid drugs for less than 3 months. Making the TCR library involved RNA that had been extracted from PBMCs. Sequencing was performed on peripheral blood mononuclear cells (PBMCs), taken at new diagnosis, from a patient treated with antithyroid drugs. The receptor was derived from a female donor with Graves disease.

The CDR3 sequence is CASSLGPNFNEKLFF. The CDR3 nucleotides read TGTGCCAGCAGCTTGGGGCCGAACTTTAATGAAAAACTGTTTTTT. The chain carries TRBV5-6 and TRBJ1-4; unclear D gene. CDR3 length equals 15 residues. Germline V lookup: CDR1 SGHDT, CDR2 YYEEEE. Deletions cut 0 bases from V and 4 bases from J, with 10 bases between.